The rows below give T cell receptor beta chains drawn from one sample of a study of CD8+CD57+ T cells in acquired aplastic anemia. TCRdb redid the calling of the reads with MiXCR, one entry per CDR3 protein. The top ten hold about 1.1% of the sample, which has 150,000 to 200,000 distinct CDR3 sequences, around 45% seen once. Sequenced material: sorted CD4+, CD8+, or CD8+CD57+ T cells (not recorded which) from PBMCs. All receptors come from a human donor in good health. Each CDR3 is given with its conserved first and last residue. D genes are given only for firm matches. A row's size may be missing; if present it is once, few, many or a size class.

d_call	clone_size	j_call	v_call	cdr3_length	cdr3_aa	cdr3_nt
TRBD1	-	TRBJ1-1	TRBV2	13	CASDRDRGTEAFF	TGTGCCAGCGACCGGGACAGGGGCACTGAAGCTTTCTTT
TRBD1	-	TRBJ1-2	TRBV19	14	CASSRTQGNYGYTF	TGTGCCAGTAGTAGAACACAGGGGAACTATGGCTACACCTTC
TRBD2	once	TRBJ2-5	TRBV11-1	18	CASSFPGTGGLAAITQYF	TGTGCCAGCAGCTTCCCCGGGACAGGCGGACTAGCGGCGATAACCCAGTACTTC
-	many	TRBJ1-5	TRBV9	14	CASSVDSNNQPQHF	TGTGCCAGCAGCGTAGATTCAAACAATCAGCCCCAGCATTTT
-	many	TRBJ1-2	TRBV2	15	CASKGRPGFNYGYTF	TGTGCCAGCAAGGGAAGGCCCGGATTTAACTATGGCTACACCTTC
TRBD1	-	TRBJ2-7	TRBV7-6	15	CASSTGTGVRYEQYF	TGTGCCAGCAGCACAGGGACAGGGGTTCGGTACGAGCAGTACTTC
-	once	TRBJ1-2	TRBV4-1	13	CASSQPGAGGYTF	TGCGCCAGCAGCCAACCAGGGGCCGGCGGCTACACCTTC
-	once	TRBJ2-3	TRBV24-1	14	CASSLIRGRDTQYF	TGTGCCAGCAGCTTAATCAGGGGACGAGATACGCAGTATTTT
-	-	TRBJ1-1	TRBV29-1	13	CSVGGGQGTEAFF	TGCAGCGTTGGGGGAGGGCAAGGGACTGAAGCTTTCTTT
-	-	TRBJ2-1	TRBV29-1	12	CSVDGADNEQFF	TGCAGCGTTGATGGGGCCGACAATGAGCAGTTCTTC
-	many	TRBJ2-3	TRBV20-1	12	CSARDRIQDWYF	TGCAGTGCTAGAGATCGGATTCAAGATTGGTATTTT
-	few	TRBJ2-2	TRBV4-2	16	CASSQDLAGVNGELFF	TGTGCCAGCAGCCAAGATCTGGCAGGGGTTAACGGGGAGCTGTTTTTT
TRBD2	-	TRBJ2-5	TRBV15	14	CATSTGLGQETQYF	TGTGCCACCAGCACAGGACTAGGCCAAGAGACCCAGTACTTC
TRBD2	few	TRBJ2-1	TRBV6-1	16	CASSDQGSSGRREQFF	TGTGCCAGCAGTGACCAAGGCTCTAGCGGGCGACGGGAGCAGTTCTTC
TRBD1	few	TRBJ2-6	TRBV2	16	CASRPRTGTGANVLTF	TGTGCCAGCAGGCCACGGACAGGGACCGGGGCCAACGTCCTGACTTTC
-	-	TRBJ2-2	TRBV6-1	14	CASSTQGNTGELFF	TGTGCCAGCAGTACCCAGGGGAACACCGGGGAGCTGTTTTTT
TRBD2	-	TRBJ2-1	TRBV9	15	CASSPGLAFYNEQFF	TGTGCCAGCAGCCCGGGACTAGCGTTCTACAATGAGCAGTTCTTC
TRBD1	many	TRBJ2-3	TRBV7-9	15	CASSTRQGPTDTQYF	TGTGCCAGCAGCACCAGACAGGGGCCTACAGATACGCAGTATTTT
-	-	TRBJ1-2	TRBV2	13	CASRDSLNYGYTF	TGTGCCAGCAGGGACAGCTTAAACTATGGCTACACCTTC
TRBD1	many	TRBJ2-3	TRBV10-3	14	CASSEKTGGVTQYF	TGTGCCAGCAGTGAGAAGACAGGGGGCGTTACGCAGTATTTT
-	once	TRBJ1-1	TRBV19	12	CASSIGEVEAFF	TGTGCCAGTAGTATAGGGGAGGTGGAAGCTTTCTTT
-	many	TRBJ1-5	TRBV19	16	CASSIRDGRGNQPQHF	TGTGCCAGTAGTATACGCGACGGCAGGGGCAATCAGCCCCAGCATTTT
TRBD1	many	TRBJ2-5	TRBV19	19	CASSIDPGDRGAGEETQYF	TGTGCCAGTAGTATAGATCCAGGGGACAGGGGGGCGGGCGAGGAGACCCAGTACTTC
-	many	TRBJ2-7	TRBV20-1	10	CSASPYEQYF	TGCAGTGCTAGTCCCTACGAGCAGTACTTC
-	many	TRBJ2-7	TRBV20-1	10	CSAHFVEQYF	TGCAGTGCGCACTTTGTCGAGCAGTACTTC
-	-	TRBJ2-2	TRBV20-1	13	CSASQGIHGELFF	TGCAGTGCTAGTCAAGGGATTCATGGGGAGCTGTTTTTT
-	few	TRBJ2-7	TRBV29-1	14	CSVAAGPSSYEQYF	TGCAGCGTGGCGGCAGGGCCCTCCTCCTACGAGCAGTACTTC
-	-	TRBJ2-7	TRBV24-1	12	CAGASWHYEQYF	TGTGCCGGGGCCTCCTGGCACTACGAGCAGTACTTC
-	-	TRBJ1-2	TRBV5-1	13	CASSEIGGAGYTF	TGCGCCAGCTCCGAAATAGGGGGGGCTGGCTACACCTTC
TRBD1	few	TRBJ2-4	TRBV6-5	15	CASSYSSRGIYIQYF	TGTGCCAGCAGTTACTCGAGCAGGGGGATATACATTCAGTACTTC
-	-	TRBJ1-2	TRBV19	11	CASSTPRGYTF	TGTGCCAGTAGTACCCCTCGCGGCTACACCTTC
-	many	TRBJ1-1	TRBV20-1	13	CSARDIMNTEAFF	TGCAGTGCTAGAGATATCATGAACACTGAAGCTTTCTTT
-	many	TRBJ1-1	TRBV4-3	16	CASSQVEGSGNTEAFF	TGCGCCAGCAGCCAAGTCGAAGGTTCAGGGAACACTGAAGCTTTCTTT
-	-	TRBJ1-2	TRBV10-3	13	CAISEDRRGGHTF	TGTGCCATCAGTGAGGACAGACGGGGCGGCCACACCTTC
TRBD1	many	TRBJ1-1	TRBV5-6	15	CASGYMGQTNTEAFF	TGTGCCAGCGGATATATGGGACAGACGAACACTGAAGCTTTCTTT
TRBD1	many	TRBJ2-5	TRBV7-9	16	CASTQVQGEGGETQYF	TGTGCCAGCACCCAAGTACAGGGGGAAGGGGGAGAGACCCAGTACTTC
-	-	TRBJ1-1	TRBV12-3/TRBV12-4	13	CASSADRREEAFF	TGTGCCAGCAGTGCTGATAGAAGAGAAGAAGCTTTCTTT
-	-	TRBJ2-2	TRBV27	16	CASSLGRAVSTGEQFF	TGTGCCAGCAGTTTGGGCAGGGCAGTCAGCACCGGGGAGCAGTTTTTT
TRBD1	many	TRBJ2-5	TRBV5-4	17	CASSPSPGRGLRETQYF	TGTGCCAGCAGCCCATCGCCGGGCAGGGGGCTTCGGGAGACCCAGTACTTC
TRBD1	-	TRBJ1-2	TRBV6-5	15	CASISVGQGASGYTF	TGTGCCAGCATTTCCGTGGGACAGGGGGCTTCTGGCTACACCTTC